Shown below are 21 T cell receptor beta chains from a single sample sequenced in a study of OX40 agonist ivuxolimab in advanced cancers. The table came from immunoSEQ multiplex PCR; TCRdb's copy has only in-frame clones and leaves some out. The sample carries about 60,000 clones, about 91% recorded once. The input for sequencing was CD4+ or CD8+ T cells sorted from blood, taken in a trial of the OX40 agonist ivuxolimab. These receptors came from an adult with an advanced solid tumor such as melanoma, head and neck, liver or kidney cancer.

The V and J genes are TRBV5-1 and TRBJ2-1, with 7 bases lining up with TRBD1. V dropped 3 bases and J dropped 10; count of bases not matched to a gene: 7. The V gene's germline CDR1 is SGHRS and CDR2 YFSETQ. This CDR3 has 13 amino acids. The CDR3 loop reads CASSSRQGNEQFF. In DNA, the CDR3 is TGCGCCAGCAGCTCACGACAGGGCAACGAGCAGTTCTTC. The full variable domain, completed using reference TRBV5-1 and TRBJ2-1, is KAGVTQTPRYLIKTRGQQVTLSCSPISGHRSVSWYQQTPGQGLQFLFEYFSETQRNKGNFPGRFSGRQFSNSRSEMNVSTLELGDSALYLCASSSRQGNEQFFGPGTRLTVL.

This rearrangement joins TRBV4-2 to TRBJ1-1; no firm D call. CDR3 size: 13 residues. V was trimmed by 0 bases and J by 8 bases, leaving 10 bases between them. Germline values: CDR1 LGHNA, CDR2 YNFKEQ. The CDR3 DNA reads TGTGCCAGCAGCCAAGACGGGCCGGGGGAAGCTTTCTTT. Translated: CASSQDGPGEAFF.

The V gene is TRBV2, the J gene TRBJ2-7, with D uncertain. V was cut by 5 bases and J by 0 bases, with 23 bases left in between. Germline V gene lookup returns CDR1 SNHLY and CDR2 FYNNEI. The CDR3 loop spans 18 amino acids. The CDR3 loop is CASSLYASGSEYSYEQYV. The CDR3, as DNA: TGTGCCAGCAGTCTATACGCTTCCGGGTCCGAGTACTCCTACGAGCAGTACGTC.

Comments on this clone: At one end, the junction sequence differs from germline, possibly due to a read error. V gene TRBV7-7 combines with J gene TRBJ2-3, with 12 bases matching TRBD2. Germline V gene sequence: CDR1 SSHAT, CDR2 FNYEAQ (reference sequence). The CDR3 sequence is 16 residues long. The CDR3 spells CASSPTSGSLADTQYF. The CDR3 region has the DNA TGTGCTAGCAGCCCGACTAGCGGGAGCCTGGCAGATACGCAGTATTTT.

The chain recombines TRBV27 with TRBJ2-7; D ambiguous. This CDR3 region has 15 residues. CDR1 MNHEY and CDR2 SMNVEV come from the germline V gene (reference sequence). V lost 1 base and J 1 base, leaving 11 bases between the germline ends. This CDR3 is CASSLLFGQSYEQYF. CDR3 bases: TGTGCCAGCAGTTTATTATTTGGTCAGTCCTACGAGCAGTACTTC.

The V gene is TRBV7-8, the J gene TRBJ2-7, with 12 bases fitting TRBD1. This CDR3 has 16 residues. Germline CDR1 is SGHVS and CDR2 is FQNEAQ. V dropped 3 bases and J dropped 4; count of bases not matched to a gene: 7. In DNA form, the CDR3 reads TGTGCCAGCAGCTTCTTCCGGGACAGGGGGCCGTACGAGCAGTACTTC. This codes for CASSFFRDRGPYEQYF.

This CDR3 reads CASSLGPGVAELYNEQFF. The CDR3 nucleotides are TGTGCCAGCAGCTTGGGCCCGGGAGTAGCGGAGCTCTACAATGAGCAGTTCTTC. This sequence joins TRBV11-2 and TRBJ2-1; TRBD2 might be the D (6 bases). V shed 3 bases and J shed 3 bases, with 21 bases lying between them. The CDR3 is 18 residues long. Germline V gene lookup returns CDR1 SGHAT and CDR2 FQNNGV.

This clone appeared a single time. The chain joins TRBV15 to TRBJ2-1; 7 positions match TRBD2. This CDR3 has 16 residues. Germline CDR1 LNHNV, CDR2 YYDKDF (reference sequence). The junction had 8 bases not matched to a gene; V was cut back by 0 bases and J by 6 bases. The CDR3 DNA reads as TGTGCCACCAGCAGAGATGGCGGGAGTTACGGCAATGAGCAGTTCTTC. It translates to CATSRDGGSYGNEQFF.

The chain uses TRBV19 and TRBJ1-6; D remains ambiguous. This CDR3 contains 14 residues. V lost 8 bases, J lost 7 bases, and 15 bases lay in between. Germline CDR1 and CDR2: LNHDA and SQIVND (reference sequence). The CDR3 sequence is CASAPWVGNSPLHF. DNA of the CDR3: TGTGCCAGTGCCCCTTGGGTTGGGAATTCACCCCTCCACTTT.

The chain links TRBV5-1 to TRBJ1-1; D gene unclear. V lost 1 base, J lost 0 bases, and 7 bases lay in between. Germline V CDR1 and CDR2: SGHRS, YFSETQ. CDR3 length: 14 amino acids. CDR3 residues: CASSLFGLNTEAFF. The DNA of the CDR3 is TGCGCCAGCAGCTTGTTCGGGTTGAACACTGAAGCTTTCTTT.

The J gene is TRBJ2-7, the V gene TRBV28; D is unclear. V lost 2 bases and J 0 bases, leaving 8 bases between the germline ends. This CDR3 is built from 14 residues. Looked up from germline, CDR1 is MDHEN and CDR2 is SYDVKM. CDR3 region: CASSLLGTSYEQYF. CDR3 in DNA: TGTGCCAGCAGTTTACTGGGAACCTCCTACGAGCAGTACTTC.

V usage is TRBV4-1 and J usage is TRBJ1-2; D unresolved. The CDR3 runs to 16 residues. CDR1 and CDR2 (germline): MGHRA, YSYEKL. Trimming pared 0 bases from V and 2 bases from J, leaving 13 bases between. CDR3 nucleotide sequence: TGCGCCAGCAGCCAAGATGGTGGAGGGCGGAACTATGGCTACACCTTC. Translating gives CASSQDGGGRNYGYTF.

The chain is built from TRBV7-9 and TRBJ2-7; 9 nucleotides align to TRBD2. The CDR3 length is 15 residues. The V gene end was trimmed by 0 bases and the J gene end by 7 bases; junction bases not matched to a gene: 7. Germline-derived CDR1 and CDR2 are SEHNR and FQNEAQ (reference sequence). CDR3 in DNA: TGTGCCAGCAGCTTAGCTGTAGCGGGAGTCGGGGAGCAGTACTTC. Protein: CASSLAVAGVGEQYF. Drawing the rest from reference TRBV7-9 and TRBJ2-7, the complete variable domain is DTGVSQNPRHKITKRGQNVTFRCDPISEHNRLYWYRQTLGQGPEFLTYFQNEAQLEKSRLLSDRFSAERPKGSFSTLEIQRTEQGDSAMYLCASSLAVAGVGEQYFGPGTRLTVT.

The V and J genes are TRBV7-9 and TRBJ2-3, with 8 nucleotides matching TRBD1. CDR3 length equals 15 residues. The germline V gene encodes CDR1 SEHNR and CDR2 FQNEAQ (reference sequence). Trimming removed 1 base from V and 2 bases from J; junction bases left unmatched: 2. CDR3 residues: CASSLGQGNTDTQYF. CDR3 DNA: TGTGCCAGCAGCTTAGGACAGGGGAACACAGATACGCAGTATTTT.

This chain's CDR3 is CASSWTSGRAREQFF. The CDR3 DNA sequence: TGTGCCAGCAGTTGGACTAGCGGGAGGGCACGTGAGCAGTTCTTC. This chain uses TRBV6-5 with TRBJ2-1, with 15 bases fitting TRBD2. V dropped 4 bases and J dropped 9; count of bases not matched to a gene: 4. The V gene's germline CDR1 is MNHEY and CDR2 SVGAGI. The CDR3 loop spans 15 amino acids.

The V gene is TRBV6-5, the J gene TRBJ1-5; D gene ambiguous. V dropped 6 bases and J dropped 4 bases, with 13 bases sitting between them. Per the germline V gene, CDR1 is MNHEY and CDR2 is SVGAGI. CDR3 length: 14 residues. The CDR3 here is CASRKSPFNQPQHF. DNA of the CDR3: TGTGCCAGCAGAAAGAGCCCTTTTAATCAGCCCCAGCATTTT.

The chain recombines TRBV7-9 with TRBJ1-3; 7 bases agree with TRBD1. Germline CDR1 reads SEHNR; CDR2 reads FQNEAQ (reference sequence). The ends lost 9 bases at V and 2 bases at J; junction bases unmatched: 4. This CDR3 region has 13 residues. CDR3 amino acids: CASTGDAGNTIYF. CDR3 nucleotide sequence: TGTGCCAGTACAGGGGATGCTGGAAACACCATATATTTT.

This chain connects TRBV5-4 to TRBJ2-7; 7 bases agree with TRBD1. Unmatched junction bases numbered 4, after V lost 4 bases and J lost 0 bases. The CDR3 extends over 14 amino acids. Germline loops: CDR1 SGHNT, CDR2 YYREEE (reference sequence). The CDR3 DNA reads TGTGCCAGCAGCCAGGGGGAGAGCTCCTACGAGCAGTACTTC. Translation gives CASSQGESSYEQYF.

The chain uses TRBV28 and TRBJ2-1, with a weak D call TRBD1 (6 bases). Between the trimmed V and J ends, which lost 6 bases and 0 bases, there was a span of 18 bases. The CDR3 contains 17 residues. In germline, CDR1 is MDHEN, CDR2 SYDVKM. The CDR3 spells CASRNTGRISSYNEQFF. In nucleotides, the CDR3 is TGTGCCAGCAGGAACACAGGGAGAATTAGCTCCTACAATGAGCAGTTCTTC.

This clone showed up just once. CDR3 protein: CAWTDGTVSSYNEQFF. CDR3 DNA: TGTGCCTGGACCGATGGGACGGTGAGCTCCTACAATGAGCAGTTCTTC. This rearrangement joins TRBV30 to TRBJ2-1; D possibly matches TRBD1 or TRBD2 (5 bases each). Germline V CDR1 and CDR2: GTSNPN, SVGIG (reference sequence). This CDR3 is 16 amino acids long. The germline V and J ends were trimmed by 4 bases and 0 bases, with 16 bases remaining between them.

J is TRBJ2-5 and V is TRBV11-3, with TRBD1 as a possible D gene (5 bases). Germline V gene data show CDR1 as SGHNT and CDR2 as YENEEA. Deletions cut 5 bases from V and 4 bases from J, with 11 bases between. The CDR3 consists of 13 residues. The CDR3 coding sequence is TGTGCCAGCAGCATCAGGGAAACAGAGACCCAGTACTTC. This translates into CASSIRETETQYF.